This entry features one TCR beta chain sequence. Data came from immunoSEQ multiplex PCR; TCRdb stores just in-frame clones and leaves some out. The data hold 90,000 to 150,000 clones, with roughly 90% observed a single time. These data originate in a study of cytomegalovirus exposure and HLA in healthy donors. Trimming pared 8 bases from V and 2 bases from J, leaving 12 bases between. The length of the CDR3 is 13 residues. Germline CDR1 SEHNR, CDR2 FQNEAQ (reference sequence). This clonotype was sampled from a woman aged 18-29 years in good health and CMV-seropositive. This rearrangement joins TRBV7-9 to TRBJ1-1; the D is unclear. Sample: PBMCs. The CDR3, as DNA: TGTGCCAGCTTTGGCGGGATCAACACTGAAGCTTTCTTT. This sequence encodes CASFGGINTEAFF.